This TCR beta chain was sequenced in a study of tumor-infiltrating lymphocytes in primary liver carcinoma. Study conclusions and caveats: Pairs comparing tumor with adjacent tissue or blood overlapped less than pairs drawn from tumor regions.

Making TCR beta cDNA involved 400 to 600 ng total RNA and a constant-region primer. What produced the TCR beta libraries was three nested multiplex PCR rounds using slightly modified ARM-PCR. Rounds one and two of PCR, each of approximately 11 cycles, were primed with TRBV1-TRBV30 forward primers and a C-beta reverse primer. TCRdb re-called the multiplex PCR reads through MiXCR, storing one row per CDR3 protein. The sample yields 90,000 to 150,000 distinct CDR3 sequences, roughly 75% seen once. The CDR3 contains 15 residues. CDR1 and CDR2 from the germline V gene are SGHKS and YYEKEE (reference sequence). Concerning this clonotype: What it binds is unknown. At one end the junction does not follow the germline gene, possibly because of a read error.

Co-extraction of RNA and DNA was performed on roughly 17-32 mg of unsorted bulk tissue. The specimen sequenced was tumor-adjacent normal liver tissue. This sequence joins TRBV5-5 and TRBJ2-1; 8 nucleotides agree with TRBD2. This TCR was recovered from a woman aged 55-69 years with primary liver carcinoma and hepatitis B virus infection. The CDR3 sequence: CASSPSGSWVNGQLF. Written as DNA, the CDR3 is TGTGCCAGCAGCCCGAGCGGGAGTTGGGTCAATGGGCAGCTCTTC.